Presented here are 16 T cell receptor beta chains from one specimen sequenced in a study of cytomegalovirus exposure and HLA in healthy donors. PCR involved 60 Vbeta and 13 Jbeta primers. Assay used: immunoSEQ multiplex PCR; TCRdb lists only in-frame clones, some missing. Of more than 200,000 clones listed, around 80% are singletons. Sequenced material: PBMCs. Source of these receptors: a man aged 40-55 years in good health and CMV-seronegative.

This chain links TRBV27 with TRBJ2-5; 7 bases align to TRBD1. The end of the DNA is better explained by TRBJ2-7, so the J call may be wrong. This CDR3 is built from 15 residues. Germline CDR1 reads MNHEY; CDR2 reads SMNVEV (reference sequence). The DNA of the CDR3 is TGTGCCAGCAGTTTTAGGCCAGGGGGCTCCTACGAGCAGTACTTC. Its translation: CASSFRPGGSYEQYF.

Here the CDR3 reads CASSYSGTVTEAFF. The DNA of the CDR3 is TGTGCCAGCAGTTACTCAGGGACTGTCACTGAAGCTTTCTTT. The gene calls are TRBV6-6 and TRBJ1-1, with D perhaps matching TRBD1 (5 bases). V lost 0 bases to trimming and J lost 4 bases, with 9 bases between them. The germline V gene encodes CDR1 MNHNY and CDR2 SVGAGI (reference sequence). This CDR3 comprises 14 residues.

J is TRBJ2-1 and V is TRBV4-3; D perhaps matches TRBD2 (5 bases). Germline V gene sequence: CDR1 LGHNA, CDR2 YSLEER. The CDR3 totals 15 residues. Trimming removed 0 bases at V and 5 bases at J, with 11 bases between. The CDR3 spells CASSQEGFGDNEQFF. The CDR3, as DNA: TGCGCCAGCAGCCAAGAGGGTTTCGGGGACAATGAGCAGTTCTTC.

This chain uses TRBV19 with TRBJ2-4; 7 bases agree with TRBD2. Germline V gene lookup returns CDR1 LNHDA and CDR2 SQIVND (reference sequence). CDR3 length: 17 residues. V trimming: 1 base; J trimming: 4 bases; junction bases outside the gene matches: 10. The CDR3 protein is CASSIGRFGGNKNIQYF. CDR3 coding DNA: TGTGCCAGTAGTATAGGGAGGTTCGGGGGGAATAAAAACATTCAGTACTTC.

This sequence joins TRBV4-3 and TRBJ2-1; 8 bases are a match to TRBD1. Trimming removed 4 bases from V and 9 bases from J; junction bases left unmatched: 14. Germline V CDR1 and CDR2: LGHNA, YSLEER. The CDR3 has 16 amino acids. This chain's CDR3 is CASSPSGQGIGFEQFF. For the CDR3, the DNA is TGCGCCAGCAGCCCCTCCGGACAGGGAATAGGCTTTGAGCAGTTCTTC.

The V call is TRBV6-1, the J call TRBJ2-1, with 7 bases fitting TRBD2. Per the germline V gene, CDR1 is MNHNS and CDR2 is SASEGT. V trimming: 3 bases; J trimming: 0 bases; junction bases outside the gene matches: 2. This CDR3 has 15 amino acids. The CDR3 sequence: CASSDSSGSYNEQFF. The CDR3 bases are TGTGCCAGCAGTGACTCTAGCGGCTCCTACAATGAGCAGTTCTTC.

The rearrangement uses TRBV18 and TRBJ2-6; D is possibly TRBD1 (5 bases). Per germline, CDR1 KGHSH and CDR2 LQKENI. Trimming cost V 0 bases and J 2 bases, with 14 bases left between them. CDR3 length equals 18 residues. CDR3 DNA sequence: TGTGCCAGCTCACCACCGCTGGCCAGGGATACTGGGGCCAACGTCCTGACTTTC. Its protein is CASSPPLARDTGANVLTF.

CDR3 sequence reads: CASSGDRPFPTEAFF. CDR3 sequence (DNA): TGTGCCAGCAGTGGGGACAGGCCCTTTCCCACTGAAGCTTTCTTT. The chain uses TRBV6-1 and TRBJ1-1; 8 positions agree with TRBD1. Looked up from germline, CDR1 is MNHNS and CDR2 is SASEGT. The CDR3 has 15 residues. V lost 4 bases, J lost 4 bases, and 8 bases stayed unmatched.

Only a few counts were recorded for this clone. V and J are TRBV7-9 and TRBJ1-1; 8 bases align to TRBD1. Trimming removed 5 bases from V and 0 bases from J; junction bases left unmatched: 8. Germline CDR1 is SEHNR and CDR2 is FQNEAQ (reference sequence). This CDR3 contains 16 residues. The CDR3 DNA is TGTGCCAGCAGCGATCCACAGGGGGGAATGAACACTGAAGCTTTCTTT. This gives the protein CASSDPQGGMNTEAFF.

V is TRBV13 and J is TRBJ2-1, with D possibly matching TRBD2 (6 bases). The CDR3 loop spans 12 amino acids. Germline CDR1 PRHDT, CDR2 FYEKMQ (reference sequence). The V and J ends lost 1 base and 12 bases respectively, with 10 bases between them. The CDR3 sequence is CASSLARGWQFF. CDR3 nucleotide sequence: TGTGCCAGCAGCTTAGCTCGGGGGTGGCAGTTCTTC.

The CDR3 DNA reads TGTGCCAGTAGTAAGGACAGACATAATTCACCCCTCCACTTT. Translation: CASSKDRHNSPLHF. The J gene is TRBJ1-6, the V gene TRBV19; perhaps TRBD1 as D (6 bases). The CDR3 length is 14 residues. The V end lost 4 bases, the J end lost 5 bases, and 9 bases lay between the germline ends. The V gene's germline CDR1 is LNHDA and CDR2 SQIVND (reference sequence).

On this clone itself: One end of the junction varies from germline; a read error may be responsible. The chain is built from TRBV7-9 and TRBJ1-1, with D maybe TRBD1 (6 bases). CDR3 length equals 13 residues. CDR1 is SEHNR, CDR2 FQNEAQ, per germline (reference sequence). CDR3 nucleotide sequence: TGTTCCAGCAGCTTAGACAGGCACACTGAAGCTTTCTTT. Residues: CSSSLDRHTEAFF.

This clone turned up a few times. The genes are TRBV5-6 and TRBJ2-7; maybe TRBD1 (6 bases). Trimming shortened V by 4 bases and J by 2 bases, and 28 bases separated the two germline ends. Per the germline V gene, CDR1 is SGHDT and CDR2 is YYEEEE. There are 19 residues in the CDR3. The DNA for the CDR3 is TGTGCCAGCAGCCTATTGCTGGCCGGAGGACAGTCTTACCCCTACGAGCAGTACTTC. Its translation is CASSLLLAGGQSYPYEQYF.

The rearrangement joins TRBV7-2 to TRBJ2-1; 8 positions match TRBD2. Germline V lookup: CDR1 SGHTA, CDR2 FQGNSA. V lost 3 bases and J lost 6; bases outside the gene matches: 7. CDR3 size: 15 residues. The CDR3 here is CASSFPGGRGNEQFF. The CDR3 DNA follows: TGTGCCAGCAGCTTCCCGGGAGGGAGGGGCAATGAGCAGTTCTTC.

The V gene is TRBV2, the J gene TRBJ2-7; tentative D call: TRBD1 (6 bases). V gave up 7 bases and J gave up 3 bases, with 16 bases separating them. Looked up from germline, CDR1 is SNHLY and CDR2 is FYNNEI. This CDR3 has 14 residues. CDR3 in amino acids: CASTPTGSRYEQYF. The DNA of the CDR3 is TGTGCCAGCACCCCTACAGGGAGCCGCTACGAGCAGTACTTC.

This clone was recorded once. The chain recombines TRBV19 with TRBJ2-1; D uncertain. V was cut by 8 bases and J by 5 bases, with 4 bases left in between. There are 10 residues in the CDR3. The germline V gene encodes CDR1 LNHDA and CDR2 SQIVND (reference sequence). The chain's CDR3 is CASRDNEQFF. CDR3 bases: TGTGCCAGTCGAGACAATGAGCAGTTCTTC.